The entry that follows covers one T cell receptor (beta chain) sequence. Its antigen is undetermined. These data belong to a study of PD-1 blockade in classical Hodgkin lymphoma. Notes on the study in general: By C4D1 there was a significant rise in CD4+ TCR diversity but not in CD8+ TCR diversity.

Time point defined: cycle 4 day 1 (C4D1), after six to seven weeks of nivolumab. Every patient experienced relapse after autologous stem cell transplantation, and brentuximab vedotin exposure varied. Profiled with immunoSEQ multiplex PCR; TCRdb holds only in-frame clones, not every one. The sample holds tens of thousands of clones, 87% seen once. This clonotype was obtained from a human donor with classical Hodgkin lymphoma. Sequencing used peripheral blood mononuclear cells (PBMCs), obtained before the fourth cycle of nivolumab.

CDR3 residues: CASSLDGQGRNSPLHF. In DNA, the CDR3 is TGCGCCAGCAGCTTGGACGGACAGGGCCGAAATTCACCCCTCCACTTT. The chain uses TRBV5-1 and TRBJ1-6, with 8 bases identical to TRBD1. CDR3 length: 16 residues. Germline V gives CDR1 SGHRS, CDR2 YFSETQ. J lost 7 bases, V lost 0 bases, and 6 bases had no gene match.